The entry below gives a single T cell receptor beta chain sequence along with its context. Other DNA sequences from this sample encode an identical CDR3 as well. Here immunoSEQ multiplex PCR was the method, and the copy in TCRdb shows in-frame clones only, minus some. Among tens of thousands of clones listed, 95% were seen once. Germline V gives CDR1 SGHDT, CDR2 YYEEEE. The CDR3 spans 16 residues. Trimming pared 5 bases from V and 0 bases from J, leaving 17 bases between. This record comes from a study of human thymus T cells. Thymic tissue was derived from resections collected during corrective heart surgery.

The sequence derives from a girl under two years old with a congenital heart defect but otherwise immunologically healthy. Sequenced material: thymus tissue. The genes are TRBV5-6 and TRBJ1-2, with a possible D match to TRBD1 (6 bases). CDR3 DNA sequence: TGTGCCAGCAGAGGGGGTACAAATCAGTCTAACTATGGCTACACCTTC. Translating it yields CASRGGTNQSNYGYTF.